The 4 T cell receptor beta chains below come from one sample, sequenced in a study of cytomegalovirus exposure and HLA in healthy donors. The PCR made use of 60 Vbeta and 13 Jbeta primers. The method was immunoSEQ multiplex PCR; TCRdb's version includes in-frame clones alone and lacks a portion of them. The sample has more than 200,000 clones, and its top ten clones hold roughly 0.98%. Sequenced material: PBMCs. Receptors were obtained from a woman aged 25-40 years in good health and CMV-seropositive.

The chain combines TRBV13 with TRBJ1-6; D ambiguous. CDR3 length: 14 residues. Trimming stripped 1 base from V and 7 bases from J, with 8 bases between. CDR1 is PRHDT, CDR2 FYEKMQ, per germline (reference sequence). The DNA of the CDR3 is TGTGCCAGCAGCTTAGTTAGTCCCAATTCACCCCTCCACTTT. Its protein is CASSLVSPNSPLHF. Drawing the rest from reference TRBV13 and TRBJ1-6, the complete variable domain is AAGVIQSPRHLIKEKRETATLKCYPIPRHDTVYWYQQGPGQDPQFLISFYEKMQSDKGSIPDRFSAQQFSDYHSELNMSSLELGDSALYFCASSLVSPNSPLHFGNGTRLTVT.

The J gene is TRBJ2-7, the V gene TRBV7-8; D might be TRBD1 (6 bases). V shed 4 bases and J shed 2 bases, with 21 bases lying between them. This CDR3 has 17 residues. Germline CDR1 reads SGHVS; CDR2 reads FQNEAQ. The CDR3 DNA is TGTGCCAGCAGCTCCCCTGGAGGAACAGGGATTACCTACGAGCAGTACTTC. Its protein product is CASSSPGGTGITYEQYF.

Turning to this clone: The sample has other DNA sequences that encode this CDR3 too. The chain combines TRBV5-1 with TRBJ2-7; 10 bases agree with TRBD1. The CDR3 is made up of 13 amino acids. Germline V gives CDR1 SGHRS, CDR2 YFSETQ. The trim removed 3 bases at V and 4 bases at J, leaving 1 base unmatched. In DNA, the CDR3 is TGCGCCAGCAGCTCGGGACAGGGGTACGAGCAGTACTTC. Protein product: CASSSGQGYEQYF.

The chain employs TRBV14 and TRBJ2-7, with 7 bases identical to TRBD1. CDR3 length: 17 amino acids. V lost 0 bases and J lost 0; bases outside the gene matches: 8. Germline loops: CDR1 SGHDN, CDR2 FVKESK. The CDR3 DNA reads as TGTGCCAGCAGCCAAGATAACGTCGCAGGGGGCTCCTACGAGCAGTACTTC. It is translated as CASSQDNVAGGSYEQYF.